The clone carrying this T cell receptor beta chain was seen only once. Its antigen is not identified. The data are from a study of neurological immune-mediated disorders. Study results and caveats: Patients with HTLV-1-associated myelopathy had the highest level of TCR clonal expansion, whereas patients with multiple sclerosis had the lowest level, falling beneath the level found in healthy controls.

In each sequencing run, over 160 million TCR-beta sequences were generated from 15-18 subjects. A single record per CDR3 protein comes from TCRdb applying MiXCR to the 5' RACE reads. The repertoire holds tens of thousands of distinct CDR3 sequences, with 2% to 3% as singletons. V lost 4 bases and J 0 bases, leaving 9 bases between the germline ends. This CDR3 has 14 amino acids. The germline V gene encodes CDR1 SGHRS and CDR2 YFSETQ. V and J are TRBV5-1 and TRBJ2-3; D may be TRBD2 (6 bases). The TCR sequence derives from a man aged 45-65 years with multiple sclerosis. Source material: PBMCs. The CDR3 here is CASSPGLSTDTQYF. The CDR3 coding sequence is TGCGCCAGCAGCCCGGGACTCAGCACAGATACGCAGTATTTT.